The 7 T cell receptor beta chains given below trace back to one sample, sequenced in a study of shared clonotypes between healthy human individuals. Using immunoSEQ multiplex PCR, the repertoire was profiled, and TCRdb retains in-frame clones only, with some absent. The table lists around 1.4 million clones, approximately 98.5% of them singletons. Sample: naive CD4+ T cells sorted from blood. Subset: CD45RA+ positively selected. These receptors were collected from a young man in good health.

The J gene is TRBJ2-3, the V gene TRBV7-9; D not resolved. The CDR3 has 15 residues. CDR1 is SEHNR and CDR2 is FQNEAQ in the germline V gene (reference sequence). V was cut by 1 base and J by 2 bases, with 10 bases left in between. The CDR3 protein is CASSLGGRPTDTQYF. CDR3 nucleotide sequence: TGTGCCAGCAGCTTAGGTGGAAGGCCCACAGATACGCAGTATTTT.

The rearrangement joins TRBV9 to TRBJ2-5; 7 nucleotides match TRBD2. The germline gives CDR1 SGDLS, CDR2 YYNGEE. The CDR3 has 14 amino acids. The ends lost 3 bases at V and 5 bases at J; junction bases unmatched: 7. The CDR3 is CASSAGTTRETQYF. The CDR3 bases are TGTGCCAGCAGCGCCGGGACTACTCGCGAGACCCAGTACTTC.

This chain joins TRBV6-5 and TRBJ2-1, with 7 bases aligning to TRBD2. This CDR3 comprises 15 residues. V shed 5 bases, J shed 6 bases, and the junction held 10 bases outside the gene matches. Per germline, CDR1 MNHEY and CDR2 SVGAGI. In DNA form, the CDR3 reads TGTGCCAGCAGTACCCGCCGGGGCGGGAGCAATGAGCAGTTCTTC. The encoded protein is CASSTRRGGSNEQFF.

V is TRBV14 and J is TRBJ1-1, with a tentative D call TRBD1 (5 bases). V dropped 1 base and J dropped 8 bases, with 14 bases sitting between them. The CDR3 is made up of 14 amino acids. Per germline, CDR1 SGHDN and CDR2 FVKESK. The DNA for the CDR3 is TGTGCCAGCAGCCAAGCCGGATTCGGGGCCGAAGCTTTCTTT. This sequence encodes CASSQAGFGAEAFF.

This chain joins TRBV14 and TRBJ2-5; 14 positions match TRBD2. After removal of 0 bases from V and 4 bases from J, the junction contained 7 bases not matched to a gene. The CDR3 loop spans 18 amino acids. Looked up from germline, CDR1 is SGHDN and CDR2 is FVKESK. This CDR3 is CASSQDLAGTSGRETQYF. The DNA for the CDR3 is TGTGCCAGCAGCCAAGATCTGGCCGGGACTAGCGGGAGAGAGACCCAGTACTTC.

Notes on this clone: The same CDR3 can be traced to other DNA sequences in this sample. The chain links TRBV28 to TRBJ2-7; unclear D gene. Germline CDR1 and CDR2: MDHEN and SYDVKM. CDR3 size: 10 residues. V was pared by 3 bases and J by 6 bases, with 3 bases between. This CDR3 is CASSFREQYF. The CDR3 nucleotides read TGTGCCAGCAGTTTTCGCGAGCAGTACTTC.

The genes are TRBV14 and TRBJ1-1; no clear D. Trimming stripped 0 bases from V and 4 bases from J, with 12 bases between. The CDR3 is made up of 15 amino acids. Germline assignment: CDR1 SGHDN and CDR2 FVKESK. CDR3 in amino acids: CASSQDLLGSTEAFF. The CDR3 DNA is TGTGCCAGCAGCCAAGACCTGCTCGGGTCCACTGAAGCTTTCTTT.